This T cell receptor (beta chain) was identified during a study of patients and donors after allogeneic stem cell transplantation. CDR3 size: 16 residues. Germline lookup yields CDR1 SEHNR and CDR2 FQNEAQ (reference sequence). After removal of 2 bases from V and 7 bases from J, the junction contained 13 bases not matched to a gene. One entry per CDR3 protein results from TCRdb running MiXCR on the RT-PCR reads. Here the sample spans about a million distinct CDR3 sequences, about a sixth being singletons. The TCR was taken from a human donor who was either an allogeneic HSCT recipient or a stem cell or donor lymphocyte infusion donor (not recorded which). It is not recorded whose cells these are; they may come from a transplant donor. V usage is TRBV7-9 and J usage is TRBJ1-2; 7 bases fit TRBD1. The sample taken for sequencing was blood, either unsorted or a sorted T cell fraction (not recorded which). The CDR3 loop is CASSLSDRDFGRGYTF. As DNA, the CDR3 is TGTGCCAGCAGCTTATCTGACAGGGACTTTGGCCGTGGCTACACCTTC.